The rows below give T cell receptor beta chains drawn from one sample of a study of vaccination and CD4 T cells after COVID-19. Each CDR3 protein is one row after TCRdb ran MiXCR on the PCR reads. The sample holds about 19,000 distinct CDR3 sequences, around 56% seen once. These receptors' targets are unknown. Sequencing was carried out using CD4+ T cells from blood, cultured in vitro. The source is a human donor who had recovered from COVID-19. CDR3s include the opening cysteine and the closing phenylalanine or tryptophan. D genes are given only for firm matches. Clone size, where shown, is once, few, many, or a class for clones that have expanded.

size | J | V | D | DNA | CDR3
few | TRBJ2-5 | TRBV7-6 | - | TGTGCCAGCAGCTCTAGACCCGAAGAGACCCAGTACTTC | CASSSRPEETQYF
- | TRBJ2-7 | TRBV15 | - | TGTGCCACCAGCAGGGACAGTGCCTACGAGCAGTACTTC | CATSRDSAYEQYF
- | TRBJ1-2 | TRBV12-3/TRBV12-4 | - | TGTGCCAGCAGCAGCACTGGACAGAACTATGGCTACACCTTC | CASSSTGQNYGYTF
- | TRBJ2-5 | TRBV6-1 | TRBD1 | TGTGCCAGTCGGAGGACAGGGGAAGAGACCCAGTACTTC | CASRRTGEETQYF
- | TRBJ1-5 | TRBV29-1 | - | TGCAGCGTAACCCAGGGAGATAGCAATCAGCCCCAGCATTTT | CSVTQGDSNQPQHF
- | TRBJ2-1 | TRBV28 | - | TGTGCCAGCAGTTTATTGGGGATCACCTACAATGAGCAGTTCTTC | CASSLLGITYNEQFF
- | TRBJ1-6 | TRBV6-5 | TRBD1 | TGTGCCAGCAGTTACAGAGGGCGACAGGGGGCAAATAATTCACCCCTCCACTTT | CASSYRGRQGANNSPLHF
few | TRBJ1-1 | TRBV19 | - | TGTGCCAGTAGTCTCCGGTCCTTTGAAGCTTTCTTT | CASSLRSFEAFF
- | TRBJ1-2 | TRBV6-1 | - | TGTGCCAGCAGGCATCTTCTCGGGACACCGGATGGCTACACCTTC | CASRHLLGTPDGYTF
few | TRBJ2-2 | TRBV11-3 | TRBD2 | TGTGCCAGCAGCCCGGGAGGAGGGACCGGGGAGCTGTTTTTT | CASSPGGGTGELFF
- | TRBJ1-2 | TRBV27 | - | TGTGCCAGCTCGGGGTCTTACTATGGCTACACCTTC | CASSGSYYGYTF
- | TRBJ1-6 | TRBV5-1 | - | TGCGCCAGCAGCCTGGCTGGAGGGGGCTCCTATAATTCACCCCTCCACTTT | CASSLAGGGSYNSPLHF
- | TRBJ2-7 | TRBV2 | TRBD2 | TGTGCCACCTCTAGCGGGACCATCTACGAGCAGTACTTC | CATSSGTIYEQYF
- | TRBJ2-2 | TRBV19 | TRBD2 | TGTGCCACCCGATGGGGACTAGCGGGACTCACCGGGGAGCTGTTTTTT | CATRWGLAGLTGELFF
- | TRBJ1-1 | TRBV7-2 | - | TGTGCCAGCAGCTTTAGGTCGGGCAGTCTGAACACTGAAGCTTTCTTT | CASSFRSGSLNTEAFF
few | TRBJ1-5 | TRBV30 | - | TGTGCCTGGAGTATTAGGGGCAATCAGCCCCAGCATTTT | CAWSIRGNQPQHF
few | TRBJ2-5 | TRBV7-8 | - | TGTGCCAGCAGCAGGCGGGGGACAGCCCAAGAGACCCAGTACTTC | CASSRRGTAQETQYF
- | TRBJ2-7 | TRBV19 | - | TGTGCCAGTAGTTTACGGGACAAGACCTACGAGCAGTACTTC | CASSLRDKTYEQYF
- | TRBJ1-1 | TRBV19 | - | TGTGCCAGTTCCGGGGTCGCAATGAACACTGAAGCTTTCTTT | CASSGVAMNTEAFF
- | TRBJ1-2 | TRBV2 | - | TGTGCCAGCAGCGCCATAACGCGACAGTCTCGTAACTATGGCTACACCTTC | CASSAITRQSRNYGYTF
once | TRBJ2-2 | TRBV30 | - | TGTGCCTGGAGTGTAGCCCACCTGAACACCGGGGAGCTGTTTTTT | CAWSVAHLNTGELFF
once | TRBJ1-1 | TRBV11-2 | - | TGTGCCAGCAGCTCCACCTGGAACACTGAAGCTTTCTTT | CASSSTWNTEAFF
- | TRBJ2-5 | TRBV30 | - | TGTGCCTGGAGTGTAGGAGAGACCCAGTACTTC | CAWSVGETQYF
few | TRBJ2-2 | TRBV24-1 | - | TGTGCCACCAGTGATCTGAGCGGGAACACCGGGGAGCTGTTTTTT | CATSDLSGNTGELFF
- | TRBJ2-3 | TRBV5-8 | - | TGTGCCAGCAGCTTGGGGGTGCGGAGTCGAGATACGCAGTATTTT | CASSLGVRSRDTQYF
- | TRBJ1-2 | TRBV7-8 | - | TGTGCCAGCACTCGGACAGCAGCAGCCTATGGCTACACCTTC | CASTRTAAAYGYTF
- | TRBJ2-3 | TRBV6-5 | - | TGTGCCAGCAGTTCCCCTTCCAGCACAGATACGCAGTATTTT | CASSSPSSTDTQYF
- | TRBJ2-1 | TRBV14 | - | TGTGCCAGCAGCCCCTACTCTCTCAATGAGCAGTTCTTC | CASSPYSLNEQFF
once | TRBJ1-2 | TRBV7-9 | - | TGTGCCAGCAGCTTACTGGTCAGGGTGGATTTCGATGGCTACACCTTC | CASSLLVRVDFDGYTF
- | TRBJ2-7 | TRBV4-2 | - | TGTGCCAGCAGCCCCCAATACGACAACTACGAGCAGTACTTC | CASSPQYDNYEQYF
- | TRBJ1-5 | TRBV6-1 | TRBD1 | TGTGCCAGCAGTAGAGTAGGGACAGGGAAGAGCCGGCCCCAGCATTTT | CASSRVGTGKSRPQHF
- | TRBJ1-5 | TRBV5-1 | - | TGCGCCAGCAGCTTGGCCGGCAGCTCAAATCAGCCCCAGCATTTT | CASSLAGSSNQPQHF
- | TRBJ1-5 | TRBV15 | - | TGTGCCACCAGCAGAGTTTATTACGGCGAGGCGCCCCAGCATTTT | CATSRVYYGEAPQHF
- | TRBJ2-2 | TRBV27 | TRBD2 | TGTGCCAGCAGCAGGACTAGCGGGGTCGCGAACACCGGGGAGCTGTTTTTT | CASSRTSGVANTGELFF